In its sample, the clone carrying this TCR beta chain was seen many times. The antigen is not known. The CDR3 is 16 amino acids. Germline V gene lookup returns CDR1 SNHLY and CDR2 FYNNEI. After removal of 5 bases from V and 3 bases from J, the junction contained 12 bases not matched to a gene. Uncontrolled infection, other autoimmune disease, pregnancy or lactation barred patients from enrollment. Diagnoses used clinical symptoms, serum thyroxine and TRAb, thyroid ultrasound and orbital computed tomography. Amplification targeted TCR beta CDR3 regions from RNA transcripts. The TCR CDR3 first-round RT-PCR relied on the HTBI primer set. TCRdb used MiXCR to reprocess the multiplex PCR reads, holding one entry per CDR3 protein. The data show about 590,000 distinct CDR3 sequences, 12% to 15% seen once. These data are taken from a study of T cells in Graves' hyperthyroidism and ophthalmopathy. Broader study findings: Ophthalmopathy and stable hyperthyroidism were separated by a 13 V-J model. Peripheral blood also featured most of the thyroid clonotypes expanded above 0.001.

The gene calls are TRBV2 and TRBJ2-7; 8 bases align to TRBD1. The sequencing input was blood. This TCR was recovered from a woman younger than 35 with Graves' ophthalmopathy. CDR3 protein: CASSIRTGRAGYEQYF. The CDR3 DNA reads as TGTGCCAGCAGTATCCGGACAGGGCGCGCCGGCTACGAGCAGTACTTC.